This TCR beta chain was obtained from a study of CD8+CD57+ T cells in acquired aplastic anemia. Study as a whole: Mean DNA quantity obtained from sorted CD4+ and CD8+ cells was about 3.2 ug.

Using genomic DNA as the template, TCR beta VDJ and CDR3 profiling was carried out. Each CDR3 protein is one row after TCRdb ran MiXCR on the reads. The table shows around 180,000 distinct CDR3 sequences, with 64% occurring only once. In germline, CDR1 is MNHEY, CDR2 SVGAGI. This CDR3 has 13 amino acids. Of note for this clonotype: Antigen specificity is unknown. Sequence at one end of the junction differs from germline and may be a read error.

General study results and limits: It was found that almost 30 CD8+ CDR3 sequences were shared between patients and controls. Controls did not differ significantly from patients in CD8+ Simpson's diversity.

J is TRBJ1-2 and V is TRBV6-5, with D unclear. The sequencing input was sorted CD4+, CD8+, or CD8+CD57+ T cells (not recorded which) from PBMCs. The receptor was isolated from a human donor with severe aplastic anemia or a healthy control (not recorded which). CDR3 sequence (DNA): TGTGCCAGCAGAGCGTTAGCTAACCATGGCTACACCTTC. Translated, it gives CASRALANHGYTF.